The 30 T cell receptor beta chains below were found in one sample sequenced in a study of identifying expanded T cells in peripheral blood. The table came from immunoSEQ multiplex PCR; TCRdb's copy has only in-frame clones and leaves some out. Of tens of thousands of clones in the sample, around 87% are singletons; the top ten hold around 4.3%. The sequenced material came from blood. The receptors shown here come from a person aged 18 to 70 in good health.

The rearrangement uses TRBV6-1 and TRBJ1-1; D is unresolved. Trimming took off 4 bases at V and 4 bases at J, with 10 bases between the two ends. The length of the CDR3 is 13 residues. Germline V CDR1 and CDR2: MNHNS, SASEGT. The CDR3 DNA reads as TGTGCCAGCAGTGCCAGTACGGTCACTGAAGCTTTCTTT. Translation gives CASSASTVTEAFF.

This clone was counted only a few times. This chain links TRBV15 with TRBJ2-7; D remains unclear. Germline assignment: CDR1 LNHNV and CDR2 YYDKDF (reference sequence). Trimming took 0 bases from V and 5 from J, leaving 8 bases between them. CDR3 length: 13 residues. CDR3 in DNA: TGTGCCACCAGCAGAGATATGGGCCACGAGCAGTACTTC. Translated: CATSRDMGHEQYF.

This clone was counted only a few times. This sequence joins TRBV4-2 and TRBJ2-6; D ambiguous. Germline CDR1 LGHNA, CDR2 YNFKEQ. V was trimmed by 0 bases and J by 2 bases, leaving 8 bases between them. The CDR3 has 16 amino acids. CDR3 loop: CASSQDSSAGANVLTF. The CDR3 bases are TGTGCCAGCAGCCAAGATTCGAGTGCTGGGGCCAACGTCCTGACTTTC.

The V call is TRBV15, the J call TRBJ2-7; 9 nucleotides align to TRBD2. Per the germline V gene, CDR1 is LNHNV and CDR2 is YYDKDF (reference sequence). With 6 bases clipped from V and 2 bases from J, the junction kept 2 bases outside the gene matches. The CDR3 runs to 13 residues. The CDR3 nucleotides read TGTGCCACCAGAGGACTAGCGACCTACGAGCAGTACTTC. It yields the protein CATRGLATYEQYF.

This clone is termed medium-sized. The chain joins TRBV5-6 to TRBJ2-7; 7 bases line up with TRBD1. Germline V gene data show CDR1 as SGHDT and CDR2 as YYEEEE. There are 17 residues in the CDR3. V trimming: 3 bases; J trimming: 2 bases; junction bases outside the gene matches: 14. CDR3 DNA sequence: TGTGCCAGCAGCTACGCTAGTCACAGGGGTTATCCCTACGAGCAGTACTTC. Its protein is CASSYASHRGYPYEQYF.

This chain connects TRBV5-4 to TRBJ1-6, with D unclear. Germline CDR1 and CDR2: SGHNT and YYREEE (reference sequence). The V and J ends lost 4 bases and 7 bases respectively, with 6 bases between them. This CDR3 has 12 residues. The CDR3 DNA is TGTGCCAGCAGCGTCGACAATTCACCCCTCCACTTT. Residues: CASSVDNSPLHF.

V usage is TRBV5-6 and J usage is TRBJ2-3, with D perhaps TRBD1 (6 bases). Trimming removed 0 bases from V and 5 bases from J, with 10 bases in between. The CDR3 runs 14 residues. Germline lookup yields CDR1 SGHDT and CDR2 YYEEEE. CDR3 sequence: CASSLVNRVDTQYF. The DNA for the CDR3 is TGTGCCAGCAGCTTGGTTAACAGGGTAGATACGCAGTATTTT.

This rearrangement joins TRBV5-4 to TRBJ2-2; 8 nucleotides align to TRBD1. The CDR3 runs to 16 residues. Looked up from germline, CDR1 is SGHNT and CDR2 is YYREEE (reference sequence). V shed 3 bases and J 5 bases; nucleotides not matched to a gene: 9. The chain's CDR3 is CASSSTGGRRTGELFF. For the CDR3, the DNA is TGTGCCAGCAGCTCAACAGGGGGGAGACGAACCGGGGAGCTGTTTTTT.

Here the CDR3 DNA reads TGTGCCAGCAGCTCTCCGGGGGGGATTGGGGAGACCCAGTACTTC. Its translation is CASSSPGGIGETQYF. The V call is TRBV9, the J call TRBJ2-5, with 8 bases lining up with TRBD2. Germline V gives CDR1 SGDLS, CDR2 YYNGEE. CDR3 size: 15 residues. The V segment lost 4 bases and the J segment 5 bases; nucleotides outside the gene matches: 10.

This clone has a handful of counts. CDR3 nucleotides: TGTGCCAGCATGTCTAGGGGTATAGAAAAACTGTTTTTT. It encodes CASMSRGIEKLFF. The V gene is TRBV5-6, the J gene TRBJ1-4; TRBD1 is a possible D gene (5 bases). V dropped 6 bases and J dropped 8 bases, with 14 bases sitting between them. Germline V gene sequence: CDR1 SGHDT, CDR2 YYEEEE. The CDR3 spans 13 residues.

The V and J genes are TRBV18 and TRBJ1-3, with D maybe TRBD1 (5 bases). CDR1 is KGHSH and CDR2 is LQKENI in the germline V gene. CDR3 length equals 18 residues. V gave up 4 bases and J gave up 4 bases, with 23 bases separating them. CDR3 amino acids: CASSLYQGANPEGNTIYF. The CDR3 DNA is TGTGCCAGCTCACTCTACCAGGGTGCTAATCCGGAGGGAAACACCATATATTTT.

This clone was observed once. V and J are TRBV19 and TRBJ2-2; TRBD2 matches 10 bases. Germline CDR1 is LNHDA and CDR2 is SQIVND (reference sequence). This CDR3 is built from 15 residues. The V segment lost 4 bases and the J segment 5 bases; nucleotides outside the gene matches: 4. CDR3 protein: CASSTASGGTGELFF. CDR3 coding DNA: TGTGCCAGTAGTACGGCTAGCGGGGGAACCGGGGAGCTGTTTTTT.

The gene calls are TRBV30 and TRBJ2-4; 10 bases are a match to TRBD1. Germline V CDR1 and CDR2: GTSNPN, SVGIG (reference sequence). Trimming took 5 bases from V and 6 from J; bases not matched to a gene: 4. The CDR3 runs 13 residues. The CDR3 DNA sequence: TGTGCCTGGGACAGGGGGCCTGGAAACATTCAGTACTTC. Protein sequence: CAWDRGPGNIQYF.

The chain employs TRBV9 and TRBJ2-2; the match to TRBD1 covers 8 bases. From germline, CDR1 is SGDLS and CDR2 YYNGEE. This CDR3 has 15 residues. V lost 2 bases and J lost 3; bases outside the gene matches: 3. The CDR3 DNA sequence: TGTGCCAGCAGCGTGACAGGGGTGTACACCGGGGAGCTGTTTTTT. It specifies CASSVTGVYTGELFF.

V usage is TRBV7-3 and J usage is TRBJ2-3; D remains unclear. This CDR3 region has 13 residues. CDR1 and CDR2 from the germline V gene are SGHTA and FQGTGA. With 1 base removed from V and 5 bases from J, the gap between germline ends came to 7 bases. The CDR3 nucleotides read TGTGCCAGCAGCTTAATCTACGGAGATACGCAGTATTTT. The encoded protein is CASSLIYGDTQYF.

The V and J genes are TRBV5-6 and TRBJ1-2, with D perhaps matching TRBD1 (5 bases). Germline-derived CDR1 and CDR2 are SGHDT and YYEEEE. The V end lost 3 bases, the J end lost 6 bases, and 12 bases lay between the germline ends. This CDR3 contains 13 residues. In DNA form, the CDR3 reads TGTGCCAGCAGCTGGGGCAGGGAGCATGGCTACACCTTC. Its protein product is CASSWGREHGYTF.

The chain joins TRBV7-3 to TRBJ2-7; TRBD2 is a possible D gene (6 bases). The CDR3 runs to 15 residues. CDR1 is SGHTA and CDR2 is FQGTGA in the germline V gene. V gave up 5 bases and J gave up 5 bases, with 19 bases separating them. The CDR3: CASSPGSGPPHEQYF. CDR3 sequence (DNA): TGTGCCAGCAGCCCCGGTAGCGGACCCCCCCACGAGCAGTACTTC.

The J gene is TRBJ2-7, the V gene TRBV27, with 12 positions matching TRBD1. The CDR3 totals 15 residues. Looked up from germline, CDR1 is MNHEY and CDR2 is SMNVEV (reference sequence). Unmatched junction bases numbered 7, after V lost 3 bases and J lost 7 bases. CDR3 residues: CASSFGDRGPGEQYF. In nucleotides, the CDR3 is TGTGCCAGCAGTTTTGGGGACAGGGGGCCGGGTGAGCAGTACTTC.

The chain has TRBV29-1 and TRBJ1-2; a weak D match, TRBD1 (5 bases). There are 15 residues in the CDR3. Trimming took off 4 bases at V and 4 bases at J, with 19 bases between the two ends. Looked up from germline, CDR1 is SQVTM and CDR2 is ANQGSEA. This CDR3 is CSVGSGQGLGYGYTF. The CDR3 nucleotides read TGCAGCGTTGGGTCCGGGCAGGGTCTTGGCTATGGCTACACCTTC.

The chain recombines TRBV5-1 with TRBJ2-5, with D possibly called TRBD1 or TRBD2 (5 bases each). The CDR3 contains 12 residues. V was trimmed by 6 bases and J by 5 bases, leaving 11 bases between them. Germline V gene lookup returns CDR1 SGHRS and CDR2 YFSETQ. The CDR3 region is CASKPEGETQYF. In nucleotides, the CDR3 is TGCGCCAGCAAACCCGAGGGGGAGACCCAGTACTTC. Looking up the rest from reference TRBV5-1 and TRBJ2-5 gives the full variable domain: KAGVTQTPRYLIKTRGQQVTLSCSPISGHRSVSWYQQTPGQGLQFLFEYFSETQRNKGNFPGRFSGRQFSNSRSEMNVSTLELGDSALYLCASKPEGETQYFGPGTRLLVL.

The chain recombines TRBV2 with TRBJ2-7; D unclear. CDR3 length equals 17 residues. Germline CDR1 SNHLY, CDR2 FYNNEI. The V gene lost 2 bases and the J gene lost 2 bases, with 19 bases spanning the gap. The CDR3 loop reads CASSEMGSVGSPYEQYF. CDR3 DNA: TGTGCCAGCAGTGAAATGGGATCGGTCGGCAGCCCCTACGAGCAGTACTTC.

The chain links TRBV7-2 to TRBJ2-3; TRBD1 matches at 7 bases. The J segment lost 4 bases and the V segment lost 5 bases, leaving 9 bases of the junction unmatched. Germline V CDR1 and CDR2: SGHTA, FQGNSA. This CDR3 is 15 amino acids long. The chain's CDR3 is CASSPRLTGSDTQYF. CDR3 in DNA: TGTGCCAGCAGCCCGAGGTTGACAGGGTCAGATACGCAGTATTTT.

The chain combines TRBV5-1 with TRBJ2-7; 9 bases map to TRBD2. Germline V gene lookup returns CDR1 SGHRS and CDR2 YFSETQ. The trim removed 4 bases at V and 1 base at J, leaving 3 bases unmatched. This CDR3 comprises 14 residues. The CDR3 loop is CASSSSGGSYEQYF. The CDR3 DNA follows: TGCGCCAGCAGCAGTAGCGGGGGTTCCTACGAGCAGTACTTC.

CDR3 sequence reads: CASKGSTDTQYF. CDR3 coding DNA: TGTGCCAGCAAGGGGAGCACAGATACGCAGTATTTT. This chain links TRBV6-1 with TRBJ2-3; possibly TRBD1 for D (5 bases). V lost 7 bases to trimming and J lost 0 bases, with 5 bases between them. CDR1 is MNHNS, CDR2 SASEGT, per germline. The CDR3 consists of 12 residues.

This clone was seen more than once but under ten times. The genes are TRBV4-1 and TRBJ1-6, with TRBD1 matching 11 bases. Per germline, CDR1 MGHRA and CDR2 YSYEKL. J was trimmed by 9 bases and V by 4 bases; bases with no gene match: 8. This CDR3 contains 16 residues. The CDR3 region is CASSPTGTGGASPLHF. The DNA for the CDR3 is TGCGCCAGCAGCCCCACCGGGACAGGGGGAGCTTCACCCCTCCACTTT.

The CDR3 sequence: CAISGGAGPETQYF. The DNA of the CDR3 is TGTGCCATCAGTGGGGGAGCGGGACCCGAGACCCAGTACTTC. The chain carries TRBV10-3 and TRBJ2-5, with 7 bases identical to TRBD2. CDR3 length: 14 residues. The germline gives CDR1 ENHRY, CDR2 SYGVKD. The V and J ends lost 4 bases and 5 bases, in that order; junction bases with no gene match: 7.

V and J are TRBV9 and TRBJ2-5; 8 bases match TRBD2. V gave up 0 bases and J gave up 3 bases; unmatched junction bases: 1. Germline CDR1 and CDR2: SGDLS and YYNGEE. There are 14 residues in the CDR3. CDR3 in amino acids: CASSVVGGEETQYF. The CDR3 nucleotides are TGTGCCAGCAGCGTAGTCGGGGGGGAAGAGACCCAGTACTTC.

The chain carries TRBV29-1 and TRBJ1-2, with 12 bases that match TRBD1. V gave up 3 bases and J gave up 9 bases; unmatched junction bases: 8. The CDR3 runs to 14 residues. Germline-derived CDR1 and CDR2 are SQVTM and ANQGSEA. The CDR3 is CSVDGPGQGASYTF. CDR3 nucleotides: TGCAGCGTTGACGGTCCGGGACAGGGGGCGAGCTACACCTTC. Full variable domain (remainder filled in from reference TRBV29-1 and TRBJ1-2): SAVISQKPSRDICQRGTSLTIQCQVDSQVTMMFWYRQQPGQSLTLIATANQGSEATYESGFVIDKFPISRPNLTFSTLTVSNMSPEDSSIYLCSVDGPGQGASYTFGSGTRLTVV.

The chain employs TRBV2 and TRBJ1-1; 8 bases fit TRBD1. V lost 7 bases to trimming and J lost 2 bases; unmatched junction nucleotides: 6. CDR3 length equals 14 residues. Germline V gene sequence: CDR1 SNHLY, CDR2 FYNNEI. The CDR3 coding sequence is TGTGCCAGCAAGACGACAGGGGAAAACACTGAAGCTTTCTTT. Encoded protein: CASKTTGENTEAFF.

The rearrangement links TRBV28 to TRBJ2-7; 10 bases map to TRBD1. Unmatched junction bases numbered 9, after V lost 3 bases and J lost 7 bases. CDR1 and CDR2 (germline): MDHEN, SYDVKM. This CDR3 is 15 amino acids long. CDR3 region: CASSFQRQGAREQYF. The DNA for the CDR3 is TGTGCCAGCAGTTTTCAGAGACAGGGGGCGCGGGAGCAGTACTTC. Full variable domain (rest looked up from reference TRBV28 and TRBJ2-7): DVKVTQSSRYLVKRTGEKVFLECVQDMDHENMFWYRQDPGLGLRLIYFSYDVKMKEKGDIPEGYSVSREKKERFSLILESASTNQTSMYLCASSFQRQGAREQYFGPGTRLTVT.